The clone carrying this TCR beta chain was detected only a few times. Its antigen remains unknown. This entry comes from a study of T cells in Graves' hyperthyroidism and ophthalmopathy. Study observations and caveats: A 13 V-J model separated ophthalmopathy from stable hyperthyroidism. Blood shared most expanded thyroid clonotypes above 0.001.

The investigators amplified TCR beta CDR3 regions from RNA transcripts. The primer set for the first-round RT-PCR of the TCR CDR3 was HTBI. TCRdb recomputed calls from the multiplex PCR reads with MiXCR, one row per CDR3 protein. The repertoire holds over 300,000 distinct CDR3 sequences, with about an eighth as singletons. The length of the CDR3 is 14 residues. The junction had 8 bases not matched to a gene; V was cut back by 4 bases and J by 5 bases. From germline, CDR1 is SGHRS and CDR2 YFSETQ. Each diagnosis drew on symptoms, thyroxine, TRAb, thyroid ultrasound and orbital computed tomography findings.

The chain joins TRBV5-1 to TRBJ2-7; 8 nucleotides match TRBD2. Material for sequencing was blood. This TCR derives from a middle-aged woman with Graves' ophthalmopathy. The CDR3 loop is CASSRGGGSDEQYF. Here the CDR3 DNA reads TGCGCCAGCAGCAGAGGCGGGGGGTCCGACGAGCAGTACTTC.